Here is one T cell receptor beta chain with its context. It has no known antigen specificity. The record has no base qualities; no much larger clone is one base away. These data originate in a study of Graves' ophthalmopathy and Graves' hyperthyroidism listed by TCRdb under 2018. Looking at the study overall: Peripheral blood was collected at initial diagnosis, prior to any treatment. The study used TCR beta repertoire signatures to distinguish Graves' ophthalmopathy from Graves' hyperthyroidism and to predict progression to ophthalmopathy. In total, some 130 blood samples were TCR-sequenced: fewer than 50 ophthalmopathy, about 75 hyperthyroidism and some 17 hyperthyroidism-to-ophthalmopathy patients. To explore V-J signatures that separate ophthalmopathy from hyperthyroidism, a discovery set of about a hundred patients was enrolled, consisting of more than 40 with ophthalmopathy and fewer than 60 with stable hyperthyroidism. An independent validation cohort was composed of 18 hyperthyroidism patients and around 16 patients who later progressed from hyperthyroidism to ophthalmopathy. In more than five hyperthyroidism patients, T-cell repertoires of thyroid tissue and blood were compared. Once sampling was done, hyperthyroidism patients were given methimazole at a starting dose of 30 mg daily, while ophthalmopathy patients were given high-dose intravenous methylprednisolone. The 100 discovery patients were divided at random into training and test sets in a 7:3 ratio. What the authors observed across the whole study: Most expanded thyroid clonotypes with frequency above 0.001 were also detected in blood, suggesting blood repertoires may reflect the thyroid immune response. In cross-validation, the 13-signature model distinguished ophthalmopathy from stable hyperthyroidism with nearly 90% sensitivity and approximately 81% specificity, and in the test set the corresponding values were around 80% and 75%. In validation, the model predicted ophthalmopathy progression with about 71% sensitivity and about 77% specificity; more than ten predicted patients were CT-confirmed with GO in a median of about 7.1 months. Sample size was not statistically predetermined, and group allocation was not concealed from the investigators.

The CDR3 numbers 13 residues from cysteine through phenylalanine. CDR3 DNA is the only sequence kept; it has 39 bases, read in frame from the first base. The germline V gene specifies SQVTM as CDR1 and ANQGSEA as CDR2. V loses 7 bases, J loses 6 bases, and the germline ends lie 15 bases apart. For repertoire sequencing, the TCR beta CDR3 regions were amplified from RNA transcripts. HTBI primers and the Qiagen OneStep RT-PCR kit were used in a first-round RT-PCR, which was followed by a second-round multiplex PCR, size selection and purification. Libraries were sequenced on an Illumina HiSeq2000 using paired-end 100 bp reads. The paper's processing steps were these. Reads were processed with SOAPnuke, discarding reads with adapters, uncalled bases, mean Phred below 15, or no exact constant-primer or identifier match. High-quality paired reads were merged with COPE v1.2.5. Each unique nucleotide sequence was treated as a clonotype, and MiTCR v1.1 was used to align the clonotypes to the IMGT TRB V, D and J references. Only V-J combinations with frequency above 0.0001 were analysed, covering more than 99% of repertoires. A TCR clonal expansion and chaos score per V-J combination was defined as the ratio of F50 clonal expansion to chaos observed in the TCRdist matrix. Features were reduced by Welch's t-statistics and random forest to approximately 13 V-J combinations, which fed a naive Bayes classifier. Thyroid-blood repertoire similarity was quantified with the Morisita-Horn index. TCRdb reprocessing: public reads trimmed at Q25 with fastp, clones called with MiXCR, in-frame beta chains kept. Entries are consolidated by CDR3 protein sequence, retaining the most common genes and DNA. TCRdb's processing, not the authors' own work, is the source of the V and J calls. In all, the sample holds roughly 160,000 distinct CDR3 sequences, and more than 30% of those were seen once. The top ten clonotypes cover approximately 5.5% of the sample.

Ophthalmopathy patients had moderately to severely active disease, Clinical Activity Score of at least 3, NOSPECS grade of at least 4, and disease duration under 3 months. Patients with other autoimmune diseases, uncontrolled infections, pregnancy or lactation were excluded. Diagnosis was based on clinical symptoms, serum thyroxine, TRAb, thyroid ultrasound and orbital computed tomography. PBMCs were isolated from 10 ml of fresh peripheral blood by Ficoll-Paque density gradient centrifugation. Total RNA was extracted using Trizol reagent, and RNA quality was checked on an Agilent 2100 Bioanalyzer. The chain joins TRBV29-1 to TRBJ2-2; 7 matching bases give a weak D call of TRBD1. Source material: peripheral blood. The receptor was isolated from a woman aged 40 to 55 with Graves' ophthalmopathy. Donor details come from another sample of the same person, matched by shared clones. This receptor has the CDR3 CSAAGQSSGELFF. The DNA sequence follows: TGCAGCGCCGCGGGACAGTCCTCCGGGGAGCTGTTTTTT.